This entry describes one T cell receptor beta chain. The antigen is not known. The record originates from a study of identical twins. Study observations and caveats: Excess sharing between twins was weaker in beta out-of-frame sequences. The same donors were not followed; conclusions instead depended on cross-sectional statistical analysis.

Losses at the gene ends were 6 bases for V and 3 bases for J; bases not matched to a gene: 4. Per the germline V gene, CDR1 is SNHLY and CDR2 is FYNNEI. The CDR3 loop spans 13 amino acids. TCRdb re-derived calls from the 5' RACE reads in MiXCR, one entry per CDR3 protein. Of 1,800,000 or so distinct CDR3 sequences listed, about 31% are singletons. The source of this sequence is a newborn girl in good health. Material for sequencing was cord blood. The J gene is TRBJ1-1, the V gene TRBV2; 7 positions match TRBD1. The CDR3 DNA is TGTGCCAGCAGGGCCGACAGGGACACTGAAGCTTTCTTT. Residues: CASRADRDTEAFF.